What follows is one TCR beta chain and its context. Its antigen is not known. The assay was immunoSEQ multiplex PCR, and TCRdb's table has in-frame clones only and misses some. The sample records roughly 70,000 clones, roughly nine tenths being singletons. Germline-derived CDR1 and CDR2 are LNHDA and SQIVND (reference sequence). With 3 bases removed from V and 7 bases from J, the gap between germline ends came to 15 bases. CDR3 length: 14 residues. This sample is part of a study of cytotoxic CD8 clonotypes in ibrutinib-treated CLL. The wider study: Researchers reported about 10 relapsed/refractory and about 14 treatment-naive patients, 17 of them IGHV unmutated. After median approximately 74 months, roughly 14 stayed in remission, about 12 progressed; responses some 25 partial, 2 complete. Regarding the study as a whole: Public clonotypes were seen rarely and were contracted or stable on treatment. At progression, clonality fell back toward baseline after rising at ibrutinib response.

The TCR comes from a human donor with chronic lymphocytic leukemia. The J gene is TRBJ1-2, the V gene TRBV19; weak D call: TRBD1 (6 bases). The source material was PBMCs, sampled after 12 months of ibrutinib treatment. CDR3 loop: CASSMRGSGGGYTF. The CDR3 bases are TGTGCCAGTAGTATGAGGGGGAGCGGAGGTGGCTACACCTTC. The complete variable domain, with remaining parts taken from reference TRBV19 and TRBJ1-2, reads DGGITQSPKYLFRKEGQNVTLSCEQNLNHDAMYWYRQDPGQGLRLIYYSQIVNDFQKGDIAEGYSVSREKKESFPLTVTSAQKNPTAFYLCASSMRGSGGGYTFGSGTRLTVV.